This T cell receptor (beta chain) derives from a study of shared clonotypes between healthy human individuals. Study-level information: A donor's plate count was three for CD4 naive and three for CD4 memory; CD8 naive had two and CD8 memory one.

Only in-frame clones appear in the TCRdb table, and some are missing; sequencing was by immunoSEQ multiplex PCR. This table has around 180,000 clones, approximately 95% appearing once. This clone was recorded only once. The CDR3 spans 12 residues. Trimming shortened V by 5 bases and J by 6 bases, and 8 bases separated the two germline ends. Germline CDR1 SGHVS, CDR2 FNYEAQ. The sequence was collected from a woman between 25 and 40 years old in good health. The V call is TRBV7-6, the J call TRBJ2-4; D uncertain. The sequencing sample was made of naive CD4+ T cells sorted from blood. Subset denoted: CD45RA+ positively selected. The CDR3 coding sequence is TGTGCCAGCAGCCACAATGGAAACATTCAGTACTTC. This encodes CASSHNGNIQYF.